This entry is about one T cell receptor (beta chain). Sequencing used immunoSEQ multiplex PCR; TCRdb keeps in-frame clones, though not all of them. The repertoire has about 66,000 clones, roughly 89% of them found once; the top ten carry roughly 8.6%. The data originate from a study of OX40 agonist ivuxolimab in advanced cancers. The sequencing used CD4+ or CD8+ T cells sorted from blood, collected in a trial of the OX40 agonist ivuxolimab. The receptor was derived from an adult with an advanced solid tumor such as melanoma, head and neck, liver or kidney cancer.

DNA for the CDR3: TGTGCCAGCAGTTCCACCGGGACCTTTCACACCTTC. Translating it yields CASSSTGTFHTF. The chain recombines TRBV27 with TRBJ1-2, with D maybe TRBD1 (5 bases). The CDR3 is 12 residues long. The V end lost 4 bases, the J end lost 12 bases, and 15 bases lay between the germline ends. CDR1 is MNHEY and CDR2 is SMNVEV in the germline V gene (reference sequence).